The entry that follows covers one T cell receptor (beta chain) sequence. Its antigen is not known. The data belong to a study of post-analysis software for immune sequencing data. General observations from the study: Five TRBV segments appeared more often in patients than in controls, and TRBV5-6, TRBV5-1 and TRBV20-1 were among these.

Carried by the TCR beta cDNA libraries were unique molecular identifiers. TCRdb re-called the PCR reads with MiXCR, one entry per CDR3 protein. Of about 160,000 distinct CDR3 sequences in the sample, roughly 34% were seen once. This CDR3 spans 15 amino acids. Trimming stripped 0 bases from V and 1 base from J, with 8 bases between. The germline V gene has CDR1 SGHKS and CDR2 YYEKEE (reference sequence). The sequencing used blood, collected after autologous hematopoietic stem cell transplantation. This chain connects TRBV5-5 to TRBJ1-5; no clear D gene. The TCR originated in a girl aged 5-17 years with multiple sclerosis. CDR3 DNA sequence: TGTGCCAGCAGCTTGGGACCGTACAGCAATCAGCCCCAGCATTTT. It yields the protein CASSLGPYSNQPQHF.